This T cell receptor beta chain stems from a study of blood T cell repertoires in COVID-19. TCRdb keeps only in-frame clones here, not all; method: immunoSEQ multiplex PCR. This sample has 200,000 to 250,000 clones, with 80% to 95% found just once. V was pared by 3 bases and J by 3 bases, with 17 bases of the junction left unmatched. Germline CDR1 SGHNT, CDR2 YENEEA. The CDR3 sequence is 20 residues long. This clone was picked up one time. This chain uses TRBV11-3 with TRBJ2-2, with 9 bases aligning to TRBD2. Sequenced input: peripheral blood. This receptor was obtained from a man aged 60 to 75 with COVID-19, enrolled during active disease. The CDR3 region has the DNA TGTGCCAGCAGCTTCAGGGCTAGCGGGGCCCGGGGTATCGACACCGGGGAGCTGTTTTTT. Protein sequence: CASSFRASGARGIDTGELFF.